The present T cell receptor (beta chain) was sequenced within a study of cytomegalovirus exposure and HLA in healthy donors. This CDR3 is built from 14 residues. Germline CDR1 and CDR2: MNHEY and SMNVEV (reference sequence). The V gene end was trimmed by 5 bases and the J gene end by 9 bases; junction bases not matched to a gene: 7. Method: immunoSEQ multiplex PCR; TCRdb's copy keeps in-frame clones and lacks some. The data contain 120,000 to 150,000 clones, around nine tenths of them singletons. This clone was recorded many times. The sequenced sample was PBMCs. The receptor's source is a man aged 18 to 30 in good health and CMV-seropositive. The genes are TRBV27 and TRBJ1-6; TRBD1 agrees at 7 bases. Here the CDR3 reads CASSLGGALSPLHF. The CDR3, as DNA: TGTGCCAGCAGTCTAGGGGGCGCCCTTTCACCCCTCCACTTT.